This T cell receptor (beta chain) is drawn from a study of blood T cell repertoires in COVID-19. Study-level background: The cDNA or gDNA used as material had been derived from T cells, B-cell-depleted T cells, or PBMCs.

Assay used: immunoSEQ multiplex PCR; TCRdb lists only in-frame clones, some missing. The sample has around 100,000 clones, about four fifths seen once. Trimming took off 1 base at V and 1 base at J, with 11 bases between the two ends. Germline-derived CDR1 and CDR2 are SGHRS and YFSETQ. The CDR3 has 15 residues. Sequenced: peripheral blood. This TCR was recovered from a human donor in a cohort sampled during active COVID-19. V is TRBV5-1 and J is TRBJ1-1; tentatively, D is TRBD1 (6 bases). CDR3 loop: CASSLLLQGNTEAFF. The CDR3, as DNA: TGCGCCAGCAGCTTGCTACTACAGGGGAACACTGAAGCTTTCTTT.